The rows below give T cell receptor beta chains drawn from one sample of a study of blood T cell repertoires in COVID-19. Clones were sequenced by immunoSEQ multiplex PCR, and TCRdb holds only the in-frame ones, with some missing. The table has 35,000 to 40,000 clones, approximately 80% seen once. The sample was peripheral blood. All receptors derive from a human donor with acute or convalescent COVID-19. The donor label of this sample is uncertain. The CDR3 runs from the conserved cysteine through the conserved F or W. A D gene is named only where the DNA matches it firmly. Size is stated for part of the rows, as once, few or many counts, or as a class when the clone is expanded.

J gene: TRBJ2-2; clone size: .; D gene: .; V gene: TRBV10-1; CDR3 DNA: TGCGCCAGCAGATCTCAGGGAGGGGAGCTGTTTTTT; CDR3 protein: CASRSQGGELFF
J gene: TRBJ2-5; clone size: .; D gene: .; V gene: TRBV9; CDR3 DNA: TGTGCCAGCAGCGTAGCTACGGGACACCCTCCCGGGCCGCAAGAGACCCAGTACTTC; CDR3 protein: CASSVATGHPPGPQETQYF
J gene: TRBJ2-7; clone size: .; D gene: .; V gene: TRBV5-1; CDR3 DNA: TGCGCCAGCAGCTTCCCCGACAGTTACGAGCAGTACTTC; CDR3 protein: CASSFPDSYEQYF
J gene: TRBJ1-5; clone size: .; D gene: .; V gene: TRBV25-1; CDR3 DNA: TGTGCCAGCAGTGGGGCCGTATCCAATCAGCCCCAGCATTTT; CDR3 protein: CASSGAVSNQPQHF
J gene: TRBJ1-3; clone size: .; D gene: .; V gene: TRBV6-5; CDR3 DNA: TGTGCCAGCAGCAACGGCCAGCAGAGGGATTTT; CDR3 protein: CASSNGQQRDF
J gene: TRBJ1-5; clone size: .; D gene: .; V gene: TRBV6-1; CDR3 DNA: TGTGCCAGCAGTGAGGGACAAGCCAATCAGCCCCAGCATTTT; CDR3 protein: CASSEGQANQPQHF
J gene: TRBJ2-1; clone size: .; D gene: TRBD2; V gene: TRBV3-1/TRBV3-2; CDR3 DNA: TGTGCCAGCAGCCCCGGACTAGCGACCTACAATGAGCAGTTCTTC; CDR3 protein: CASSPGLATYNEQFF
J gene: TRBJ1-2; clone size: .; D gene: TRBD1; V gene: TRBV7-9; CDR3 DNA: TGTGCCAGCAGCTCGCTGGGACAGTTTAACTATGGCTACACCTTC; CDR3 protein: CASSSLGQFNYGYTF
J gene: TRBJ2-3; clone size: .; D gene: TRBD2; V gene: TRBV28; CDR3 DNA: TGTGCCAGCAGTCCCCCAGGGCTAGCGGGCCCCACAGATACGCAGTATTTT; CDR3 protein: CASSPPGLAGPTDTQYF
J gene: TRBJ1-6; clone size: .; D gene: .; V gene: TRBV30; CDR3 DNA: TGTGCCTGGAGTTCGGGAAGTAATTCACCCCTCCACTTT; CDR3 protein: CAWSSGSNSPLHF
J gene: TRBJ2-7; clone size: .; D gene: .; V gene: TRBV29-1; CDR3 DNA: TGCAGCGTCACCAGGAGGGGTAGGGATGACGAGCAGTACTTC; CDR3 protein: CSVTRRGRDDEQYF
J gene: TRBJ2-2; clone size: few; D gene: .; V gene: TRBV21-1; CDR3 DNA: TGTGCCAGCAGCGAATGGACTAGCGGGAGGGCGATCGGGGAGCTGTTTTTT; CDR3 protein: CASSEWTSGRAIGELFF
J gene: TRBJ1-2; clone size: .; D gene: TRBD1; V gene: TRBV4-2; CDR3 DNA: TGTGCCAGCAGCCGGACAGGGGATTCGGAGGGCTACACCTTC; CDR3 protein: CASSRTGDSEGYTF
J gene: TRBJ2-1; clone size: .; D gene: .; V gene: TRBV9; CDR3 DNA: TGTGCCAGCAGCGGCCCTCCCGGACACCCGACCATTGAGCAGTTCTTC; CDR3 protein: CASSGPPGHPTIEQFF
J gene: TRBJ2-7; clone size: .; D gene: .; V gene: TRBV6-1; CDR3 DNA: TGTGCCAGCAGTGAACGCCCTCAGCGGGTTCCAACCTACGAGCAGTACTTC; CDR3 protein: CASSERPQRVPTYEQYF
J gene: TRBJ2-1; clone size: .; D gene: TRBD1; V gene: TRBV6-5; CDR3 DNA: TGTGCCAGCAGTAGAGGGACAGAAATAGGCAATGAGCAGTTCTTC; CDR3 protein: CASSRGTEIGNEQFF
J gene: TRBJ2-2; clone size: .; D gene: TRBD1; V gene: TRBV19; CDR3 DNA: TGTGCCAGCTGGGGACAGGTTGGTTCAACCGGGGAGCTGTTTTTT; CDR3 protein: CASWGQVGSTGELFF
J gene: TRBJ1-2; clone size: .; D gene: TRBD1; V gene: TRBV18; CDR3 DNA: TGTGCCAGCTCACCCGGACAGGAGCACTATGGCTACACCTTC; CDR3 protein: CASSPGQEHYGYTF
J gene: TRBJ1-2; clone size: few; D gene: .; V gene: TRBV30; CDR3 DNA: TGTGCCTGGAGTAGGGACATCCGTGGCTACACCTTC; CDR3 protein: CAWSRDIRGYTF
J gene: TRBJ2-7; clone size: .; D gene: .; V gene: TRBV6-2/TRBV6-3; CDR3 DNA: TGTGCCAGCAGTCTCAGCGGGTTCCTCTACGAGCAGTACTTC; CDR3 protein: CASSLSGFLYEQYF
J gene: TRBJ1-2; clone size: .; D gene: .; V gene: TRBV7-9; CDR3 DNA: TGTGCCAGCAGCTTAAGTGCCAGGGGCGGTGATGGCTACACCTTC; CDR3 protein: CASSLSARGGDGYTF
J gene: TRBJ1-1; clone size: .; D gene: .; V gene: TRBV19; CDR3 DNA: TGTGCCAGTAGTTCCATGACAACGACAGGGAACACTGAAGCTTTCTTT; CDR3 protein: CASSSMTTTGNTEAFF
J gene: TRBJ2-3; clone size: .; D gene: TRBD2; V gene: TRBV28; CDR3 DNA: TGTGCCAGCAGTTTATGGGCCGGGGAGGGCCTACATGGGGATACGCAGTATTTT; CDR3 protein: CASSLWAGEGLHGDTQYF
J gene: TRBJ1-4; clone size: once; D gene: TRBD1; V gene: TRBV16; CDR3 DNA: TGTGCCAGCAGCCAAGGAGGGACAGCAACTAATGAAAAACTGTTTTTT; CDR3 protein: CASSQGGTATNEKLFF
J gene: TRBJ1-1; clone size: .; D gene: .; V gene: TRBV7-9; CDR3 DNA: TGTGCCAGCAGCCTAATAAGCCCGGAAGCTTTCTTT; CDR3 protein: CASSLISPEAFF
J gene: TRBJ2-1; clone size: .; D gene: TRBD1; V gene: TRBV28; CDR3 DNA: TGTGCCAGCAGCTACTACAGCACGGACAGGGCCAATGAGCAGTTCTTC; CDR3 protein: CASSYYSTDRANEQFF